Listed below are T cell receptor beta chains from one sample, sequenced in a study of human T cells and chemical hapten exposure. A single record per CDR3 protein comes from TCRdb applying MiXCR to the RACE reads. Of around 380,000 distinct CDR3 sequences listed, roughly 4.8% are singletons. The specimen was whole blood, collected in connection with sensitization to the hapten diphenylcyclopropenone (DPC). All receptors come from a woman aged 45-65 years with alopecia areata. Some clones in this sample may be carry-over from other donors' samples. Both conserved end residues are part of each CDR3. Each record gives: CDR3 protein, CDR3 DNA, V gene, D gene, clone size, J gene. D genes are given only for firm matches. Expanded clones are given a class, and other clones once, few, many or no size at all.

CDR3: CASSSGTVTDTQYF; DNA: TGTGCCAGCAGTTCCGGGACAGTCACAGATACGCAGTATTTT; V: TRBV7-9; D: TRBD1; size: many; J: TRBJ2-3
CDR3: CASSPLIHEQFF; DNA: TGTGCCAGCAGCCCTCTTATCCATGAGCAGTTCTTC; V: TRBV6-2/TRBV6-3; D: .; size: .; J: TRBJ2-1
CDR3: CASSTRASYNEQFF; DNA: TGTGCCAGCAGTACCCGAGCCTCCTACAATGAGCAGTTCTTC; V: TRBV6-1; D: .; size: few; J: TRBJ2-1
CDR3: CASSFLADGRETQYF; DNA: TGCGCCAGCAGCTTTCTAGCGGACGGGCGGGAGACCCAGTACTTC; V: TRBV5-1; D: TRBD2; size: many; J: TRBJ2-5
CDR3: CASSPFGQNTEAFF; DNA: TGTGCCAGCAGTCCGTTCGGGCAGAACACTGAAGCTTTCTTT; V: TRBV11-2; D: .; size: many; J: TRBJ1-1
CDR3: CASSGTLVYEQYF; DNA: TGTGCCAGCTCCGGGACCCTCGTTTACGAGCAGTACTTC; V: TRBV6-2/TRBV6-3; D: .; size: many; J: TRBJ2-7
CDR3: CASSLGQGSNSPLHF; DNA: TGTGCCAGCAGCTTGGGACAGGGCTCAAATTCACCCCTCCACTTT; V: TRBV5-6; D: TRBD1; size: many; J: TRBJ1-6
CDR3: CASSKDRGYNEQFF; DNA: TGTGCCAGCAGCAAGGACAGGGGGTACAATGAGCAGTTCTTC; V: TRBV7-9; D: TRBD1; size: many; J: TRBJ2-1
CDR3: CSAHSDRNPYEQYF; DNA: TGCAGTGCTCACTCCGACAGAAACCCCTACGAGCAGTACTTC; V: TRBV20-1; D: .; size: few; J: TRBJ2-7
CDR3: CAWSVGPNRRRMEAFF; DNA: TGTGCCTGGAGTGTAGGTCCGAACAGGAGGAGGATGGAAGCTTTCTTT; V: TRBV30; D: .; size: many; J: TRBJ1-1
CDR3: CASSLEGTSGSSAYNEQFF; DNA: TGTGCCAGTAGCTTAGAGGGGACTAGCGGGAGCTCGGCCTACAATGAGCAGTTCTTC; V: TRBV19; D: TRBD2; size: many; J: TRBJ2-1
CDR3: CASSKTSLAEQETQYF; DNA: TGCGCCAGCAGCAAGACGAGTCTAGCGGAACAAGAGACCCAGTACTTC; V: TRBV5-1; D: TRBD2; size: few; J: TRBJ2-5
CDR3: CASRQGVGEKLFF; DNA: TGTGCCAGCAGACAAGGGGTCGGTGAAAAACTGTTTTTT; V: TRBV7-2; D: .; size: many; J: TRBJ1-4
CDR3: CASSDQGRAYEQYF; DNA: TGTGCCAGCAGTGACCAGGGGCGGGCCTACGAGCAGTACTTC; V: TRBV6-1; D: .; size: few; J: TRBJ2-7
CDR3: CASSLTGGNTEAFF; DNA: TGTGCCAGCAGTCTTACAGGGGGCAACACTGAAGCTTTCTTT; V: TRBV12-3/TRBV12-4; D: TRBD1; size: many; J: TRBJ1-1
CDR3: CASSQAGGGAYEQYF; DNA: TGCGCCAGCAGCCAAGCAGGGGGAGGGGCCTACGAGCAGTACTTC; V: TRBV4-3; D: .; size: .; J: TRBJ2-7
CDR3: CAISEGQSTDTQYF; DNA: TGTGCCATCAGTGAGGGACAGAGCACAGATACGCAGTATTTT; V: TRBV10-3; D: .; size: few; J: TRBJ2-3
CDR3: CSVDDRGRGEQYF; DNA: TGCAGCGTTGACGACAGGGGACGGGGCGAGCAGTACTTC; V: TRBV29-1; D: TRBD1; size: many; J: TRBJ2-7
CDR3: CASSPEAGQGESDTQYF; DNA: TGCGCCAGCAGCCCCGAAGCCGGACAGGGCGAATCCGATACGCAGTATTTT; V: TRBV5-1; D: TRBD1; size: few; J: TRBJ2-3
CDR3: CASSLDLAGKGYTF; DNA: TGTGCCAGCAGCTTAGATTTGGCAGGGAAGGGCTACACCTTC; V: TRBV7-2; D: .; size: many; J: TRBJ1-2
CDR3: CSARAGAQHITEAFF; DNA: TGCAGTGCGAGGGCGGGGGCCCAACACATCACTGAAGCTTTCTTT; V: TRBV20-1; D: .; size: few; J: TRBJ1-1
CDR3: CASSYSWGAGTDTQYF; DNA: TGTGCCAGCAGTTACTCGTGGGGGGCAGGCACAGATACGCAGTATTTT; V: TRBV6-5; D: .; size: few; J: TRBJ2-3
CDR3: CASSQEDLTATQYF; DNA: TGTGCCAGCAGCCAAGAAGACCTCACGGCGACCCAGTACTTC; V: TRBV3-1; D: .; size: many; J: TRBJ2-5
CDR3: CSAVRQGNTEAFF; DNA: TGCAGTGCTGTCCGACAGGGGAACACTGAAGCTTTCTTT; V: TRBV20-1; D: TRBD1; size: .; J: TRBJ1-1
CDR3: CASSLSSDRAVGYTF; DNA: TGTGCCAGCAGCTTATCTTCCGACAGGGCCGTAGGCTACACCTTC; V: TRBV7-3; D: TRBD1; size: few; J: TRBJ1-2
CDR3: CASTPQGADTQYF; DNA: TGTGCCAGCACCCCACAGGGGGCAGATACGCAGTATTTT; V: TRBV6-5; D: TRBD1; size: few; J: TRBJ2-3
CDR3: CASSPPGSYSNQPQHF; DNA: TGTGCCAGCTCACCACCGGGCAGCTATAGCAATCAGCCCCAGCATTTT; V: TRBV18; D: .; size: .; J: TRBJ1-5
CDR3: CASSPTGHTNEKLFF; DNA: TGTGCCAGCTCACCCACAGGACACACTAATGAAAAACTGTTTTTT; V: TRBV18; D: .; size: .; J: TRBJ1-4
CDR3: CASSCRSQPEQYF; DNA: TGTGCCAGCAGTTGCCGCTCTCAGCCCGAGCAGTACTTC; V: TRBV6-7; D: .; size: few; J: TRBJ2-7